These 24 T cell receptor beta chains were sequenced from one sample in a study of regulatory T cells in long-lasting Graves disease. Building of the TCR beta libraries involved iRepertoire HTBI primers and Arm-PCR of CDR3 regions. TCRdb processed the multiplex PCR reads anew with MiXCR; each CDR3 protein has one entry. The top ten hold around 15% of the sample, which has roughly 260,000 distinct CDR3 sequences, 15% to 20% seen once. The time point denotes: newly diagnosed GD, antithyroid drugs for less than 3 months. PBMC-extracted RNA yielded the TCR library. These data were also filed under a second study, of T cells in Graves' hyperthyroidism and ophthalmopathy.

The sequenced sample was peripheral blood mononuclear cells (PBMCs), obtained at new diagnosis, from a patient treated with antithyroid drugs. These receptors came from a woman in her 30s with Graves disease.

This clonotype was counted ten times or more. The rearrangement joins TRBV5-1 to TRBJ2-7; tentative D call: TRBD1 (6 bases). Germline values: CDR1 SGHRS, CDR2 YFSETQ. CDR3 length equals 13 residues. V was pared by 4 bases and J by 4 bases, with 12 bases between. In nucleotides, the CDR3 is TGCGCCAGCAGCCCAGGACAGAGGTACGAGCAGTACTTC. This codes for CASSPGQRYEQYF.

In its sample, this clonotype was seen many times. This chain uses TRBV5-1 with TRBJ2-3; possibly TRBD1 for D (5 bases). The CDR3 is 15 residues long. Trimming pared 3 bases from V and 6 bases from J, leaving 17 bases between. CDR1 is SGHRS, CDR2 YFSETQ, per germline. CDR3: CASSSTGGAVDTQYF. CDR3 DNA: TGCGCCAGCAGCTCTACTGGTGGGGCCGTTGATACGCAGTATTTT.

This clonotype was observed a handful of times. A much more abundant neighbour one base away suggests this may be a read error. The chain joins TRBV2 to TRBJ1-6; D gene ambiguous. V dropped 8 bases and J dropped 8 bases, with 13 bases sitting between them. The CDR3 loop spans 13 amino acids. From germline, CDR1 is SNHLY and CDR2 FYNNEI. CDR3 region: CASGAWGDSPLHF. CDR3 DNA sequence: TGTGCCAGCGGAGCCTGGGGTGATTCACCCCTCCACTTT.

This clonotype was observed a handful of times. The V and J genes are TRBV19 and TRBJ1-5; the D gene is possibly TRBD1 (5 bases). Germline values: CDR1 LNHDA, CDR2 SQIVND (reference sequence). V lost 3 bases and J 6 bases, leaving 21 bases between the germline ends. The CDR3 covers 17 residues. CDR3 sequence: CASSIRGTYERVQPQHF. CDR3 nucleotides: TGTGCCAGTAGTATTCGGGGGACTTACGAAAGGGTTCAGCCCCAGCATTTT. Full variable domain (remainder filled in from reference TRBV19 and TRBJ1-5): DGGITQSPKYLFRKEGQNVTLSCEQNLNHDAMYWYRQDPGQGLRLIYYSQIVNDFQKGDIAEGYSVSREKKESFPLTVTSAQKNPTAFYLCASSIRGTYERVQPQHFGDGTRLSIL.

The chain combines TRBV13 with TRBJ2-1, with a weak D call TRBD1 (6 bases). The assigned J gene may be wrong: the sequence end matches TRBJ2-5 better. Germline assignment: CDR1 PRHDT and CDR2 FYEKMQ (reference sequence). The CDR3 runs 16 residues. The CDR3 DNA reads as TGTGCCAGCAGCTCCGACCAGAAGGGGGATCCGGAGACCCAGTACTTC. Translation gives CASSSDQKGDPETQYF.

This clonotype was picked up many times. The chain recombines TRBV6-1 with TRBJ1-4; D call uncertain. The CDR3 totals 15 residues. V was cut by 10 bases and J by 7 bases, with 22 bases left in between. Germline CDR1 MNHNS, CDR2 SASEGT. The CDR3 loop is CAIGDMGVSGEKLFF. CDR3 coding DNA: TGTGCCATTGGGGATATGGGAGTGTCGGGTGAAAAACTGTTTTTT.

V and J are TRBV6-1 and TRBJ1-5; 10 nucleotides agree with TRBD1. The germline gives CDR1 MNHNS, CDR2 SASEGT. With 4 bases clipped from V and 3 bases from J, the junction kept 6 bases outside the gene matches. This CDR3 comprises 16 residues. CDR3 sequence: CASSGGTGVVNQPQHF. The CDR3 coding sequence is TGTGCCAGCAGTGGTGGGACAGGGGTTGTCAATCAGCCCCAGCATTTT.

V gene TRBV5-1 combines with J gene TRBJ2-3; 14 bases line up with TRBD2. The CDR3 extends over 17 amino acids. In germline, CDR1 is SGHRS, CDR2 YFSETQ. Trimming took 4 bases from V and 2 from J; bases not matched to a gene: 6. This CDR3 is CASSPRLAGGVTDTQYF. In DNA form, the CDR3 reads TGCGCCAGCAGCCCCCGACTAGCGGGGGGGGTCACAGATACGCAGTATTTT.

This clonotype was detected many times. The CDR3 spells CASSGQVTDTQYF. Written as DNA, the CDR3 is TGCGCCAGCAGCGGACAGGTTACAGATACGCAGTATTTT. The chain combines TRBV5-1 with TRBJ2-3, with 7 bases that match TRBD1. The CDR3 extends over 13 amino acids. Per the germline V gene, CDR1 is SGHRS and CDR2 is YFSETQ. V lost 4 bases, J lost 3 bases, and 2 bases stayed unmatched. The complete variable domain, with remaining parts taken from reference TRBV5-1 and TRBJ2-3, reads KAGVTQTPRYLIKTRGQQVTLSCSPISGHRSVSWYQQTPGQGLQFLFEYFSETQRNKGNFPGRFSGRQFSNSRSEMNVSTLELGDSALYLCASSGQVTDTQYFGPGTRLTVL.

Only a few counts were recorded for this clonotype. An end of the junction does not agree with germline; a read error may underlie this. The chain joins TRBV11-2 to TRBJ1-2, with a possible D match to TRBD1 (5 bases). Per germline, CDR1 SGHAT and CDR2 FQNNGV. This CDR3 region has 12 residues. CDR3 protein: CASSLDRGTAGF. CDR3 coding DNA: TGTGCCAGCAGCTTAGATCGGGGGACGGCGGGCTTC.

This clonotype occurred many times. J is TRBJ2-4 and V is TRBV12-3 or TRBV12-4; either TRBD1 or TRBD2 may supply D (6 bases each). This CDR3 region has 15 residues. With 7 bases removed from V and 7 bases from J, the gap between germline ends came to 20 bases. The CDR3 region is CASNQGSAGSNIQYF. The CDR3 DNA follows: TGTGCCAGCAACCAGGGGTCTGCGGGGAGTAACATTCAGTACTTC.

This clonotype was recorded many times. The V call is TRBV6-5, the J call TRBJ2-1; TRBD2 matches 11 bases. J gave up 0 bases and V 0 bases, and 19 bases lay outside the gene matches. Germline CDR1 reads MNHEY; CDR2 reads SVGAGI. CDR3 length: 23 residues. In DNA, the CDR3 is TGTGCCAGCAGTTACTCGAGTGGGTTTACGAGACTAGCGGGGCTGAGCTCCTACAATGAGCAGTTCTTC. This sequence encodes CASSYSSGFTRLAGLSSYNEQFF.

This clonotype was detected many times. CDR3 loop: CASSLGGGAGYTF. The CDR3 region has the DNA TGTGCCAGCAGCTTAGGGGGCGGGGCTGGCTACACCTTC. The J gene is TRBJ1-2, the V gene TRBV7-8; D is perhaps TRBD1 (5 bases). Germline V gene sequence: CDR1 SGHVS, CDR2 FQNEAQ. The CDR3 contains 13 residues. The V gene lost 1 base and the J gene lost 7 bases, with 10 bases spanning the gap.

This clonotype was seen many times. This chain uses TRBV6-1 with TRBJ1-5; D perhaps matches TRBD1 (6 bases). CDR1 MNHNS and CDR2 SASEGT come from the germline V gene. This CDR3 has 15 amino acids. Trimming pared 7 bases from V and 2 bases from J, leaving 15 bases between. The CDR3 sequence: CASTPKGHGNQPQHF. Here the CDR3 DNA reads TGTGCCAGCACCCCTAAGGGACACGGCAATCAGCCCCAGCATTTT.

The rearrangement uses TRBV4-1 and TRBJ2-2; D tentatively fits TRBD1 or TRBD2 (5 bases each). Germline values: CDR1 MGHRA, CDR2 YSYEKL. V was cut by 0 bases and J by 6 bases, with 20 bases left in between. This CDR3 contains 18 residues. CDR3 DNA sequence: TGCGCCAGCAGCCAAGATACTTTTAGGGGAGCCACCGCCGGGGAGCTGTTTTTT. Residues: CASSQDTFRGATAGELFF.

Concerning this clonotype: A far larger clone is one nucleotide away, so this likely arose from a read error. The rearrangement uses TRBV7-8 and TRBJ1-2; D may be TRBD1 (5 bases). This CDR3 contains 14 residues. Trimming stripped 5 bases from V and 2 bases from J, with 12 bases between. Germline V gene data show CDR1 as SGHVS and CDR2 as FQNEAQ. The CDR3, as DNA: TGTGCCAGCAGCCCCCAGCGGGGGAACTATGGCTACACCTTC. As protein: CASSPQRGNYGYTF.

This clonotype was detected ten times or more. The V gene is TRBV6-1, the J gene TRBJ2-3; 10 bases match TRBD2. The CDR3 is 15 amino acids. CDR1 is MNHNS and CDR2 is SASEGT in the germline V gene. V lost 6 bases to trimming and J lost 5 bases; unmatched junction nucleotides: 8. The CDR3 DNA reads as TGTGCCAGCAGAAAAAGCGGGGGGGCCGAAGATACGCAGTATTTT. Translation gives CASRKSGGAEDTQYF.

This clonotype appeared many times. The chain combines TRBV5-1 with TRBJ1-5, with D uncertain. Between the trimmed V and J ends, which lost 0 bases and 1 base, there was a span of 8 bases. CDR1 is SGHRS, CDR2 YFSETQ, per germline. The CDR3 consists of 15 residues. The CDR3 region has the DNA TGCGCCAGCAGCTTGGTACCGGAAAGCAATCAGCCCCAGCATTTT. Translated, it gives CASSLVPESNQPQHF.

This clonotype was recorded at least ten times. Germline and junction disagree at one end, which may indicate a read error. This rearrangement joins TRBV5-1 to TRBJ1-2; D possibly corresponds to TRBD1 (5 bases). CDR1 and CDR2 (germline): SGHRS, YFSETQ. The CDR3 extends over 14 amino acids. CDR3 coding DNA: TGTGCCAGCAGCTTGGGGACCGACGTCTATGGCTACACCTTC. Protein: CASSLGTDVYGYTF.

The sample holds many counts of this clonotype. The rearrangement joins TRBV12-3 or TRBV12-4 to TRBJ2-1, with 7 nucleotides matching TRBD2. The length of the CDR3 is 17 residues. The ends lost 4 bases at V and 5 bases at J; junction bases unmatched: 14. This chain's CDR3 is CASSSRILKRGDNEQFF. The CDR3 nucleotides are TGTGCCAGCAGTTCGCGAATCCTGAAGCGGGGAGACAATGAGCAGTTCTTC.

In its sample, this clonotype was seen many times. The chain recombines TRBV18 with TRBJ1-2; a weak D match, TRBD1 (5 bases). Germline CDR1 is KGHSH and CDR2 is LQKENI. The ends were cut back, 2 bases at V and 7 bases at J, with 11 bases in the middle. The CDR3 consists of 13 residues. CDR3 protein: CASSPRTSSGYTF. CDR3 bases: TGTGCCAGCTCACCAAGGACAAGCTCTGGCTACACCTTC. The whole variable domain, remainder taken from reference TRBV18 and TRBJ1-2, is NAGVMQNPRHLVRRRGQEARLRCSPMKGHSHVYWYRQLPEEGLKFMVYLQKENIIDESGMPKERFSAEFPKEGPSILRIQQVVRGDSAAYFCASSPRTSSGYTFGSGTRLTVV.

This clonotype came up a few times. V is TRBV7-3 and J is TRBJ2-5; no clear D gene. CDR3 length: 13 amino acids. Looked up from germline, CDR1 is SGHTA and CDR2 is FQGTGA. V dropped 2 bases and J dropped 1 base, with 5 bases sitting between them. In DNA form, the CDR3 reads TGTGCCAGCAGCTTATCGAGCCAAGAGACCCAGTACTTC. Protein sequence: CASSLSSQETQYF.

This clonotype was picked up many times. The genes are TRBV11-1 and TRBJ1-2; D remains ambiguous. The CDR3 is 12 amino acids. The germline V gene has CDR1 SGHAT and CDR2 FQDESV (reference sequence). With 4 bases removed from V and 8 bases from J, the gap between germline ends came to 11 bases. The CDR3 loop reads CASSSGKRGYTF. CDR3 bases: TGTGCCAGCAGCTCGGGAAAGCGGGGCTACACCTTC. Based on the CDR3 plus reference TRBV11-1 and TRBJ1-2, the full variable domain is EAEVAQSPRYKITEKSQAVAFWCDPISGHATLYWYRQILGQGPELLVQFQDESVVDDSQLPKDRFSAERLKGVDSTLKIQPAELGDSAMYLCASSSGKRGYTFGSGTRLTVV.

This clonotype was seen at least ten times. The chain recombines TRBV18 with TRBJ1-5; TRBD1 is a possible D gene (5 bases). Between the trimmed V and J ends, which lost 3 bases and 5 bases, there was a span of 14 bases. The CDR3 length is 15 residues. CDR1 is KGHSH, CDR2 LQKENI, per germline. CDR3 DNA sequence: TGTGCCAGCTCACCTAGGACAAGGGTGGATCAGCCCCAGCATTTT. Translating it yields CASSPRTRVDQPQHF.